Here is one TCR beta chain with its context. Source study methods: Amplification with reference gene primers provided the estimates of nucleated cell counts. Sequencing was performed with immunoSEQ multiplex PCR; in TCRdb, only in-frame clones are kept and a portion is missing. That table gives V, J and clone size, and the DNA gave D and trimming. The sample has fewer than 250,000 clones; approximately 86% are singletons. The sample is drawn from a study of blood T cell repertoires in COVID-19. Study as a whole: Donors in the United States, Italy and Spain gave samples during acute or convalescent COVID-19. The analysed material was cDNA or gDNA that came from T cells, B-cell-depleted T cells, or PBMCs.

Trimming cost V 3 bases and J 7 bases; bases outside gene matches: 5. Per the germline V gene, CDR1 is ENHRY and CDR2 is SYGVKD. This CDR3 is built from 13 residues. Source material: peripheral blood. This rearrangement joins TRBV10-3 to TRBJ1-1, with TRBD1 matching over 7 bases. The clonotype was recovered from a man aged 25-45 years with acute or convalescent COVID-19. CDR3 amino acids: CAISDEGGVEAFF. The DNA of the CDR3 is TGTGCCATCAGTGACGAAGGGGGCGTTGAAGCTTTCTTT.